The T cell receptor beta chain under discussion was sequenced for a study of blood T cell repertoires in COVID-19. As for the study in general: PBMCs, B-cell-depleted T cells, or T cells provided the cDNA or gDNA that made up the material.

Assay: immunoSEQ multiplex PCR; the TCRdb copy retains only in-frame clones and omits some. The sample lists 70,000 to 80,000 clones; around 87% were seen once. The CDR3 contains 16 residues. Trimming took 1 base from V and 2 from J; bases not matched to a gene: 4. Germline-derived CDR1 and CDR2 are KGHSH and LQKENI. Material for sequencing was peripheral blood. The chain employs TRBV18 and TRBJ2-5, with TRBD2 matching over 10 bases. The receptor comes from a human donor in a cohort sampled during active COVID-19. CDR3 sequence reads: CASSPLAGGLQETQYF. CDR3 bases: TGTGCCAGCTCACCACTAGCGGGGGGCCTACAAGAGACCCAGTACTTC.